The present T cell receptor beta chain was sequenced within a study of shared clonotypes between healthy human individuals. Study context: Contributing individuals were a couple of females and three males aged 18 to 49. Whole-study results and caveats: Sequencing of the sorted subsets was shown by rarefaction to be incomplete despite large depth. Among non-shared clonotypes, generation probabilities were lower than among those shared by all four donors.

The length of the CDR3 is 16 residues. Germline trimming cut 4 bases from V and 4 bases from J; bases unmatched to any gene: 8. Germline lookup yields CDR1 SGHVS and CDR2 FNYEAQ. Concerning this clone itself: Its antigen is undetermined.

The material for each subset, its genomic DNA, was split evenly across several immunoSEQ plates. Sequenced by immunoSEQ multiplex PCR; TCRdb stores in-frame clones only, minus some. The sample contains roughly 2,000,000 clones, roughly 95% of which appear only once. CD45RO-negative, CCR7-selected cells formed the naive CD8 fraction, which excluded terminally differentiated effector memory CD45RA+ cells. The clonotype was recovered from a man aged 18-30 years in good health. J is TRBJ1-4 and V is TRBV7-6; 8 positions agree with TRBD1. Sequenced material: naive CD8+ T cells sorted from blood. CDR3 sequence (DNA): TGTGCCAGCAGCTCCGGACGGACAGGGTTTAATGAAAAACTGTTTTTT. Encoded protein: CASSSGRTGFNEKLFF. The variable domain in full, completed from reference TRBV7-6 and TRBJ1-4, reads GAGVSQSPRYKVTKRGQDVALRCDPISGHVSLYWYRQALGQGPEFLTYFNYEAQQDKSGLPNDRFSAERPEGSISTLTIQRTEQRDSAMYRCASSSGRTGFNEKLFFGSGTQLSVL.